The 32 T cell receptor beta chains listed next were all sequenced from one sample in a study of T cell responses to AZD1222 COVID-19 vaccine. The method was immunoSEQ multiplex PCR; TCRdb's version includes in-frame clones alone and lacks a portion of them. The data contain 100,000 to 150,000 clones, 90% of them singletons. The sample was peripheral blood, taken on day 0 of AZD1222 vaccination. The receptor set was obtained from an adult in good health.

With regard to this clone: The sample contains more than one DNA sequence encoding this CDR3. The gene calls are TRBV7-3 and TRBJ2-2, with D uncertain. V lost 0 bases and J lost 5, with 4 bases in between. Germline CDR1 reads SGHTA; CDR2 reads FQGTGA. This CDR3 is 13 amino acids long. The CDR3 loop is CASSLTRTGELFF. CDR3 coding DNA: TGTGCCAGCAGCTTAACGAGAACCGGGGAGCTGTTTTTT.

V usage is TRBV6-6 and J usage is TRBJ1-1, with 7 bases matching TRBD1. CDR1 MNHNY and CDR2 SVGAGI come from the germline V gene (reference sequence). Trimming cost V 7 bases and J 1 base; bases outside gene matches: 3. CDR3 size: 13 residues. In nucleotides, the CDR3 is TGTGCCAGCAAGGGACAGTGGAACACTGAAGCTTTCTTT. Protein sequence: CASKGQWNTEAFF.

The rearrangement links TRBV18 to TRBJ2-7; D is undetermined. The CDR3 covers 14 residues. Trimming pared 0 bases from V and 0 bases from J, leaving 6 bases between. CDR1 and CDR2 from the germline V gene are KGHSH and LQKENI. CDR3 protein: CASSPPRPSYEQYF. CDR3 in DNA: TGTGCCAGCTCACCACCGAGGCCCTCCTACGAGCAGTACTTC.

The V gene is TRBV3-1 (or the pseudogene TRBV3-2), the J gene TRBJ2-7, with a possible D match to TRBD2 (6 bases). Germline V gene data show CDR1 as LGHDT and CDR2 as YNNKEL (reference sequence). Trimming took off 1 base at V and 0 bases at J, with 19 bases between the two ends. The CDR3 spans 18 residues. The CDR3, as DNA: TGTGCCAGCAGCCAAGCTCTCCTCGGACTATCGAGCTCCTACGAGCAGTACTTC. Its translation: CASSQALLGLSSSYEQYF.

The V gene is TRBV9, the J gene TRBJ2-2, with no clear D. V lost 0 bases, J lost 8 bases, and 11 bases lay in between. This CDR3 is built from 14 residues. Germline CDR1 SGDLS, CDR2 YYNGEE. As DNA, the CDR3 is TGTGCCAGCAGCGTAGCTAATAGGATTGGGGAGCTGTTTTTT. Protein sequence: CASSVANRIGELFF. Full variable domain (outside the CDR3, taken from reference TRBV9 and TRBJ2-2): DSGVTQTPKHLITATGQRVTLRCSPRSGDLSVYWYQQSLDQGLQFLIQYYNGEERAKGNILERFSAQQFPDLHSELNLSSLELGDSALYFCASSVANRIGELFFGEGSRLTVL.

The genes are TRBV7-2 and TRBJ2-7, with a weak D call TRBD1 (6 bases). Germline loops: CDR1 SGHTA, CDR2 FQGNSA. Trimming pared 4 bases from V and 2 bases from J, leaving 12 bases between. This CDR3 has 14 amino acids. The CDR3 is CASSSAGTPYEQYF. In DNA, the CDR3 is TGTGCCAGCAGCTCGGCCGGGACACCCTACGAGCAGTACTTC.

V and J are TRBV18 and TRBJ1-2; 9 bases fit TRBD1. Trimming cost V 2 bases and J 8 bases; bases outside gene matches: 9. CDR1 is KGHSH, CDR2 LQKENI, per germline. There are 15 residues in the CDR3. CDR3 bases: TGTGCCAGCTCACCAGGGGACAGGGCAAACGGGGGCTACACCTTC. It translates to CASSPGDRANGGYTF.

The chain links TRBV27 to TRBJ1-2; a possible D gene is TRBD1 (5 bases). The germline V and J ends were trimmed by 0 bases and 2 bases, with 7 bases remaining between them. This CDR3 has 14 residues. Germline values: CDR1 MNHEY, CDR2 SMNVEV (reference sequence). The CDR3 region has the DNA TGTGCCAGCAGTTTATCGAAGGGGAACTATGGCTACACCTTC. Its protein product is CASSLSKGNYGYTF.

Only one count was recorded for this clone. The rearrangement links TRBV4-1 to TRBJ2-3; D gene ambiguous. Germline-derived CDR1 and CDR2 are MGHRA and YSYEKL. The CDR3 length is 13 residues. V dropped 2 bases and J dropped 0 bases, with 3 bases sitting between them. CDR3 DNA: TGCGCCAGCAGCCAATTGAGCACAGATACGCAGTATTTT. Its protein is CASSQLSTDTQYF.

The chain employs TRBV19 and TRBJ1-4, with D possibly TRBD1 on 5 matching bases. Germline CDR1 and CDR2: LNHDA and SQIVND (reference sequence). There are 14 residues in the CDR3. The V end was cut by 5 bases, the J end by 8 bases, with 15 bases between. In nucleotides, the CDR3 is TGTGCCAGTAGTCTCCTGGGGCGTACGGAAAAACTGTTTTTT. Its translation is CASSLLGRTEKLFF.

This clone showed up just once. The gene calls are TRBV4-1 and TRBJ1-4; D perhaps matches TRBD1 (5 bases). This CDR3 is 15 amino acids long. The germline gives CDR1 MGHRA, CDR2 YSYEKL. The V end was cut by 4 bases, the J end by 2 bases, with 11 bases between. The CDR3 loop is CASSPAGPTNEKLFF. The CDR3 region has the DNA TGCGCCAGCAGCCCGGCAGGGCCGACTAATGAAAAACTGTTTTTT.

This clone occurred once. The rearrangement uses TRBV5-4 and TRBJ1-2, with TRBD1 matching 7 bases. The CDR3 length is 19 residues. From germline, CDR1 is SGHNT and CDR2 YYREEE (reference sequence). Trimming cost V 2 bases and J 1 base; bases outside gene matches: 17. Here the CDR3 DNA reads TGTGCCAGCAGCTTCTATGAAGGGGGCGTTTCCAGAATTAACTATGGCTACACCTTC. This gives the protein CASSFYEGGVSRINYGYTF.

The gene calls are TRBV2 and TRBJ1-5; TRBD1 is a possible D gene (6 bases). V was clipped by 1 base and J by 2 bases, with 6 bases between them. The length of the CDR3 is 14 residues. In germline, CDR1 is SNHLY, CDR2 FYNNEI. The CDR3: CASSEGTGNQPQHF. The CDR3 nucleotides are TGTGCCAGCAGTGAAGGGACAGGCAATCAGCCCCAGCATTTT.

The rearrangement uses TRBV5-8 and TRBJ2-7, with D possibly being TRBD1 (7 bases). V was shortened by 5 bases and J by 3 bases, with 18 bases between the two germline ends. Germline values: CDR1 SGHTS, CDR2 YDEGEE. CDR3 length equals 15 residues. CDR3 nucleotide sequence: TGTGCCAGCAGAGCCTGGGGGGACAGACTCTACGAGCAGTACTTC. This sequence encodes CASRAWGDRLYEQYF.

This chain uses TRBV3-1 (or the pseudogene TRBV3-2) with TRBJ1-2, with D perhaps TRBD1 (5 bases). CDR1 and CDR2 from the germline V gene are LGHDT and YNNKEL (reference sequence). CDR3 length: 13 residues. Trimming removed 2 bases from V and 5 bases from J, with 9 bases in between. CDR3 sequence reads: CASSQPGGYGYTF. The DNA of the CDR3 is TGTGCCAGCAGCCAACCGGGGGGTTATGGCTACACCTTC.

V and J are TRBV6-5 and TRBJ2-3; D is undetermined. The CDR3 loop spans 15 amino acids. Trimming shortened V by 0 bases and J by 5 bases, and 12 bases separated the two germline ends. The germline V gene encodes CDR1 MNHEY and CDR2 SVGAGI. CDR3 in amino acids: CASSYSRLTGDTQYF. The CDR3 region has the DNA TGTGCCAGCAGTTACTCGAGGCTGACTGGAGATACGCAGTATTTT.

This sequence joins TRBV7-2 and TRBJ1-1; 7 bases match TRBD1. The CDR3 contains 14 residues. V dropped 5 bases and J dropped 0; count of bases not matched to a gene: 3. Germline V CDR1 and CDR2: SGHTA, FQGNSA. CDR3: CASSQGTVNTEAFF. CDR3 DNA sequence: TGTGCCAGCAGCCAAGGGACAGTGAACACTGAAGCTTTCTTT.

The J gene is TRBJ2-7, the V gene TRBV6-5; D is unresolved. V dropped 2 bases and J dropped 1 base, with 9 bases sitting between them. The length of the CDR3 is 14 residues. From germline, CDR1 is MNHEY and CDR2 SVGAGI. The CDR3 protein is CASSYEWGSYEQYF. CDR3 DNA sequence: TGTGCCAGCAGTTACGAGTGGGGATCCTACGAGCAGTACTTC.

CDR3 protein: CAISEDRFGYTF. CDR3 coding DNA: TGTGCCATCAGTGAGGATCGGTTTGGCTACACCTTC. The chain joins TRBV10-3 to TRBJ1-2; D ambiguous. Trimming left V 2 bases short and J 7 bases short, with 8 bases between. Germline V gene sequence: CDR1 ENHRY, CDR2 SYGVKD. This CDR3 comprises 12 residues.

This chain connects TRBV15 to TRBJ1-2, with D perhaps matching TRBD1 (6 bases). CDR1 is LNHNV and CDR2 is YYDKDF in the germline V gene (reference sequence). The V gene lost 1 base and the J gene lost 8 bases, with 17 bases spanning the gap. CDR3 length: 15 amino acids. The CDR3 nucleotides are TGTGCCACCAGCAGAGCCTACAGGGAAGCGGGGGGCTACACCTTC. Amino acid sequence: CATSRAYREAGGYTF.

The rearrangement links TRBV10-3 to TRBJ2-7, with D tentatively TRBD2 (7 bases). The CDR3 covers 15 residues. Trimming removed 0 bases from V and 5 bases from J, with 14 bases in between. Germline V lookup: CDR1 ENHRY, CDR2 SYGVKD. CDR3 in amino acids: CAISESMGGAHEQYF. The CDR3 bases are TGTGCCATCAGTGAGTCGATGGGGGGGGCCCACGAGCAGTACTTC.

CDR3 DNA sequence: TGTGCCAGCAGCCAACCGGGACTAGCGTACGAGCAGTACTTC. Translating it yields CASSQPGLAYEQYF. The rearrangement uses TRBV5-6 and TRBJ2-7; 10 bases map to TRBD2. V was pared by 4 bases and J by 4 bases, with 5 bases of the junction left unmatched. Germline loops: CDR1 SGHDT, CDR2 YYEEEE. CDR3 length: 14 amino acids.

The chain uses TRBV6-5 and TRBJ1-5; D might be TRBD1 (6 bases). Trimming removed 6 bases from V and 2 bases from J, with 14 bases in between. The CDR3 has 15 amino acids. Germline lookup yields CDR1 MNHEY and CDR2 SVGAGI. In DNA, the CDR3 is TGTGCCAGCAGCCCCAGGGGAAGAGGCAATCAGCCCCAGCATTTT. Translated: CASSPRGRGNQPQHF.

The chain employs TRBV11-1 and TRBJ2-5; perhaps TRBD1 as D (6 bases). Trimming left V 5 bases short and J 10 bases short, with 17 bases between. Germline CDR1 reads SGHAT; CDR2 reads FQDESV (reference sequence). There are 13 residues in the CDR3. CDR3 protein: CASSRQQGMNQYF. The CDR3, as DNA: TGTGCCAGCAGCCGCCAACAGGGAATGAACCAGTACTTC. The entire variable domain, with the rest obtained from reference TRBV11-1 and TRBJ2-5, is as follows: EAEVAQSPRYKITEKSQAVAFWCDPISGHATLYWYRQILGQGPELLVQFQDESVVDDSQLPKDRFSAERLKGVDSTLKIQPAELGDSAMYLCASSRQQGMNQYFGPGTRLLVL.

In its sample, this clone was seen a few times. This chain connects TRBV11-2 to TRBJ1-5, with D unresolved. This CDR3 region has 15 residues. Germline V gene lookup returns CDR1 SGHAT and CDR2 FQNNGV. The V end lost 5 bases, the J end lost 0 bases, and 11 bases lay between the germline ends. CDR3 sequence: CASSLDGYSNQPQHF. The CDR3 nucleotides are TGTGCCAGCAGCCTGGACGGTTATAGCAATCAGCCCCAGCATTTT.

The genes are TRBV6-5 and TRBJ2-5; D is undetermined. This CDR3 comprises 12 residues. The ends were cut back, 8 bases at V and 5 bases at J, with 12 bases in the middle. Germline V gives CDR1 MNHEY, CDR2 SVGAGI. This CDR3 reads CASSSQTETQYF. The CDR3 DNA is TGTGCCAGCTCAAGCCAGACGGAGACCCAGTACTTC.

This rearrangement joins TRBV5-1 to TRBJ1-1; TRBD1 agrees at 9 bases. The CDR3 has 18 amino acids. In germline, CDR1 is SGHRS, CDR2 YFSETQ. J lost 1 base, V lost 7 bases, and 17 bases had no gene match. CDR3 region: CASRTGTGKNEGNTEAFF. DNA of the CDR3: TGCGCCAGCCGAACCGGGACAGGGAAAAATGAGGGGAACACTGAAGCTTTCTTT. The whole variable domain, remainder taken from reference TRBV5-1 and TRBJ1-1, is KAGVTQTPRYLIKTRGQQVTLSCSPISGHRSVSWYQQTPGQGLQFLFEYFSETQRNKGNFPGRFSGRQFSNSRSEMNVSTLELGDSALYLCASRTGTGKNEGNTEAFFGQGTRLTVV.

This sequence joins TRBV11-2 and TRBJ2-3; TRBD1 agrees at 9 bases. The CDR3 extends over 16 amino acids. Germline V gives CDR1 SGHAT, CDR2 FQNNGV. Unmatched junction bases numbered 5, after V lost 4 bases and J lost 0 bases. The DNA for the CDR3 is TGTGCCAGCAGCTCGTACAGGGGGCCAAGCACAGATACGCAGTATTTT. Amino acids: CASSSYRGPSTDTQYF.

The chain has TRBV19 and TRBJ2-2; 9 bases map to TRBD1. The CDR3 is 15 residues long. Germline V gene lookup returns CDR1 LNHDA and CDR2 SQIVND (reference sequence). The V and J ends lost 4 bases and 5 bases, in that order; junction bases with no gene match: 5. CDR3 sequence (DNA): TGTGCCAGTAGTAGGGGGACAGGGAGGACCGGGGAGCTGTTTTTT. This translates into CASSRGTGRTGELFF.

The V gene is TRBV5-8, the J gene TRBJ1-5; no reliable D call. Germline V CDR1 and CDR2: SGHTS, YDEGEE. There are 16 residues in the CDR3. V was cut by 3 bases and J by 0 bases, with 13 bases left in between. In DNA, the CDR3 is TGTGCCAGCAGCTATGGGTGGAGGAATAGCAATCAGCCCCAGCATTTT. Translated: CASSYGWRNSNQPQHF.

The chain links TRBV7-3 to TRBJ1-1; D call uncertain. CDR1 SGHTA and CDR2 FQGTGA come from the germline V gene. V lost 6 bases and J 0 bases, leaving 8 bases between the germline ends. This CDR3 has 13 amino acids. The CDR3 DNA is TGTGCCAGCAGTTACCAGCTGAACACTGAAGCTTTCTTT. Amino acids: CASSYQLNTEAFF.

The chain recombines TRBV12-3 or TRBV12-4 with TRBJ2-1; D perhaps matches TRBD1 (6 bases). The ends were cut back, 6 bases at V and 4 bases at J, with 10 bases in the middle. The CDR3 sequence is 13 residues long. The CDR3, as DNA: TGTGCCAGCAGCGACACAGGGTACAATGAGCAGTTCTTC. Its translation: CASSDTGYNEQFF.